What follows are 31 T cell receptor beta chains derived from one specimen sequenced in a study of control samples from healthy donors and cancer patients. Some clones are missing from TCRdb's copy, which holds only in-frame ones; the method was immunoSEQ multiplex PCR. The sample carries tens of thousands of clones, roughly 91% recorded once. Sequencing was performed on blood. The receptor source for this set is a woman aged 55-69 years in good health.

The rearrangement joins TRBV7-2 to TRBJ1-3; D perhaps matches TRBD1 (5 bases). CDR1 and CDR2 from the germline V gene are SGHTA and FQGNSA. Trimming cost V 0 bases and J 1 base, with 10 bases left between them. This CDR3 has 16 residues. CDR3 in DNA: TGTGCCAGCAGCTTAGCCCGGGGCGCATCTGGAAACACCATATATTTT. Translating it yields CASSLARGASGNTIYF.

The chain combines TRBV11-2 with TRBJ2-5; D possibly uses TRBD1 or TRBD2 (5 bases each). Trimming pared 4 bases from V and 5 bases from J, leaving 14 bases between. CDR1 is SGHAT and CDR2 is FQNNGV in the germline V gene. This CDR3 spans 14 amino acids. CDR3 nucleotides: TGTGCCAGCAGCTCCCTGAGGGGCCTTGAGACCCAGTACTTC. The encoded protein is CASSSLRGLETQYF.

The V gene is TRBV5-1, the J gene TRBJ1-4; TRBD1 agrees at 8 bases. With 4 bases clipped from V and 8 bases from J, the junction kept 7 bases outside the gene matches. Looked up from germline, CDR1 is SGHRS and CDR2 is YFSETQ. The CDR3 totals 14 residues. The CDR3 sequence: CASSRGQGGEKLFF. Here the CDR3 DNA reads TGCGCCAGCAGCCGCGGACAGGGTGGGGAAAAACTGTTTTTT.

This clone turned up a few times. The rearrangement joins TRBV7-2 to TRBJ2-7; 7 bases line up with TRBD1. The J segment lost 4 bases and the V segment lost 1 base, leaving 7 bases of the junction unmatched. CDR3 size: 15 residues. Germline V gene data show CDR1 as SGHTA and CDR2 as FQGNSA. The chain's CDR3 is CASSLVTGSLYEQYF. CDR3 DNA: TGTGCCAGCAGCTTAGTGACAGGGTCTTTGTACGAGCAGTACTTC.

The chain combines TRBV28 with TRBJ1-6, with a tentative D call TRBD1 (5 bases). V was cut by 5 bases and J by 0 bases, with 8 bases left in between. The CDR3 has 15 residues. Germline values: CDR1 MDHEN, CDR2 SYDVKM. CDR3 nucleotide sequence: TGTGCCAGCAGTATAGGGGTCTCCTATAATTCACCCCTCCACTTT. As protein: CASSIGVSYNSPLHF.

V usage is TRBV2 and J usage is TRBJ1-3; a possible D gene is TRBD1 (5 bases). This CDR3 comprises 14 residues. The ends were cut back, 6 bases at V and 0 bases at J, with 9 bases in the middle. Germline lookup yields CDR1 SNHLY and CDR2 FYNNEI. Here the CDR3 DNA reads TGTGCCAGCAGGGGGACGGGCTCTGGAAACACCATATATTTT. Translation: CASRGTGSGNTIYF. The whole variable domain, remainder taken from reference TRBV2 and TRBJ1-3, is EPEVTQTPSHQVTQMGQEVILRCVPISNHLYFYWYRQILGQKVEFLVSFYNNEISEKSEIFDDQFSVERPDGSNFTLKIRSTKLEDSAMYFCASRGTGSGNTIYFGEGSWLTVV.

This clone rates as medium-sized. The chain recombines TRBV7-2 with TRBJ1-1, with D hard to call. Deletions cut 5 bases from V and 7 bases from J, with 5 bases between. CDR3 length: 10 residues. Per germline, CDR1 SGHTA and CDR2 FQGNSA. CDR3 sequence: CASSHYEAFF. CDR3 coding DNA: TGTGCCAGCAGCCATTATGAAGCTTTCTTT.

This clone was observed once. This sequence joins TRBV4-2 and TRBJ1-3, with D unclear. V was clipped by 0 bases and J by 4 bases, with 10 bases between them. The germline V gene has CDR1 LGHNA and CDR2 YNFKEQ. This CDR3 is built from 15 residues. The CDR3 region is CASSQDRVSGNTIYF. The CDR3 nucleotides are TGTGCCAGCAGCCAAGATAGGGTCAGCGGAAACACCATATATTTT.

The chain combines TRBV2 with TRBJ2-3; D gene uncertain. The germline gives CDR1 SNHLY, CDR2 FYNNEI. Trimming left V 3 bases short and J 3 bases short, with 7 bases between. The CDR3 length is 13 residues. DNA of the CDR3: TGTGCCAGCAGTGAGGGCAAAACAGATACGCAGTATTTT. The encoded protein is CASSEGKTDTQYF.

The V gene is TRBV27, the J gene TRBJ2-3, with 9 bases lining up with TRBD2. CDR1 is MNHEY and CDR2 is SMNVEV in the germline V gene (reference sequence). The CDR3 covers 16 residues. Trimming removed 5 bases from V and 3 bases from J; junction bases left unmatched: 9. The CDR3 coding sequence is TGTGCCAGCAGTGGCGGGAGGGCAGTCGGAACAGATACGCAGTATTTT. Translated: CASSGGRAVGTDTQYF.

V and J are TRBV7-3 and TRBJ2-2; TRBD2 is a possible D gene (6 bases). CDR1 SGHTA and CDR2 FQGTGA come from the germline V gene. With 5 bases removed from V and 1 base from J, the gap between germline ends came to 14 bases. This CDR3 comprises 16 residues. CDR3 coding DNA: TGTGCCAGCAGCCCGCGGATAGCGGAGAACACCGGGGAGCTGTTTTTT. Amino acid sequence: CASSPRIAENTGELFF. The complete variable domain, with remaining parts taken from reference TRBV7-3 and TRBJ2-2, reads GAGVSQTPSNKVTEKGKYVELRCDPISGHTALYWYRQSLGQGPEFLIYFQGTGAADDSGLPNDRFFAVRPEGSVSTLKIQRTERGDSAVYLCASSPRIAENTGELFFGEGSRLTVL.

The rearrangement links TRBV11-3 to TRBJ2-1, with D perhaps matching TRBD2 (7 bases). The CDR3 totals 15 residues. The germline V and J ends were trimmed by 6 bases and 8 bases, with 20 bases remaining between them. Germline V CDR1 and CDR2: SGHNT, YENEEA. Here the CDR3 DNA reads TGTGCCAGCAGGGGAGGGGGATGGGACCAGGATGAGCAGTTCTTC. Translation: CASRGGGWDQDEQFF.

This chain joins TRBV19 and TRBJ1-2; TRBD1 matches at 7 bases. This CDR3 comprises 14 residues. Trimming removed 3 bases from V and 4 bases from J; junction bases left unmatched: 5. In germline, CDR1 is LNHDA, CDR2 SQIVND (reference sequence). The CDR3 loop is CASSIRTGSYGYTF. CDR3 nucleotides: TGTGCCAGTAGTATCCGGACAGGTTCCTATGGCTACACCTTC.

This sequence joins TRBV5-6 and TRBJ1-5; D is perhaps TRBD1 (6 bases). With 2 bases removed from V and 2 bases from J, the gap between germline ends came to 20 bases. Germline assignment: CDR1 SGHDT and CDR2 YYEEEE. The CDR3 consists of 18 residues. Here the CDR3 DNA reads TGTGCCAGCAGCTTATGGTGGGGGGCGAAGAGGGGCAATCAGCCCCAGCATTTT. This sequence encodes CASSLWWGAKRGNQPQHF.

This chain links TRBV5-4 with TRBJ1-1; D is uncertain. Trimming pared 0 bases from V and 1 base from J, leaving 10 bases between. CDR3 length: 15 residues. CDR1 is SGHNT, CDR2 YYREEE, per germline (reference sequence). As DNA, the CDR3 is TGTGCCAGCAGCTTGGGTATATGGGAGAACACTGAAGCTTTCTTT. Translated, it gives CASSLGIWENTEAFF. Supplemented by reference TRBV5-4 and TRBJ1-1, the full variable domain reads ETGVTQSPTHLIKTRGQQVTLRCSSQSGHNTVSWYQQALGQGPQFIFQYYREEENGRGNFPPRFSGLQFPNYSSELNVNALELDDSALYLCASSLGIWENTEAFFGQGTRLTVV.

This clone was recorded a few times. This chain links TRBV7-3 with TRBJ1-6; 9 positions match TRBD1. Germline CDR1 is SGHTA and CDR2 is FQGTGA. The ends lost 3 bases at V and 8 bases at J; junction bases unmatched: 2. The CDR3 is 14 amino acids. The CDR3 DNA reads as TGTGCCAGCAGCTTGACAGGGGGGGATTCACCCCTCCACTTT. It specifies CASSLTGGDSPLHF.

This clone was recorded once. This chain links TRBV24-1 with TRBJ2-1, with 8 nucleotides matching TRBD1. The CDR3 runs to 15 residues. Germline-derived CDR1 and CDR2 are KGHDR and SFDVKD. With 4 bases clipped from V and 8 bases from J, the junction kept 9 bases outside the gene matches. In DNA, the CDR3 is TGTGCCACCAGTGACCCACGGGACAGGCCTTATGAGCAGTTCTTC. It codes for CATSDPRDRPYEQFF.

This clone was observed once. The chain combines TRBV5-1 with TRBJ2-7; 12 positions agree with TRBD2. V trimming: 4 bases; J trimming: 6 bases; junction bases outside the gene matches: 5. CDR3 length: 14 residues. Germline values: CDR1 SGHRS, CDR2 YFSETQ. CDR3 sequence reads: CASSATSGSGEQYF. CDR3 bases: TGCGCCAGCAGCGCGACTAGCGGGAGTGGCGAGCAGTACTTC.

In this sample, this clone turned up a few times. The chain's CDR3 is CASSDREVGVGSPLHF. CDR3 bases: TGTGCCAGCAGCGACAGGGAGGTGGGAGTAGGGTCACCCCTCCACTTT. The chain combines TRBV27 with TRBJ1-6; 7 bases are shared with TRBD1. The germline V gene encodes CDR1 MNHEY and CDR2 SMNVEV (reference sequence). The ends lost 6 bases at V and 10 bases at J; junction bases unmatched: 15. The CDR3 consists of 16 residues.

CDR3 nucleotides: TGCGCCAGCAGCCAAGAGGGATTCCCAGGGAGTTCTGGGGCCAACGTCCTGACTTTC. Its protein product is CASSQEGFPGSSGANVLTF. The rearrangement links TRBV4-1 to TRBJ2-6, with D possibly called TRBD1 or TRBD2 (5 bases each). The germline V and J ends were trimmed by 0 bases and 1 base, with 16 bases remaining between them. This CDR3 has 19 amino acids. CDR1 is MGHRA, CDR2 YSYEKL, per germline.

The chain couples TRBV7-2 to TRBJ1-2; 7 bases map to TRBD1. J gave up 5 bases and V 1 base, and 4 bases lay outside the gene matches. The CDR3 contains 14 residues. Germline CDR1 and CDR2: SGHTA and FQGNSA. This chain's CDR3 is CASSLETGPYGYTF. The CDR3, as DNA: TGTGCCAGCAGCTTAGAGACAGGGCCTTATGGCTACACCTTC. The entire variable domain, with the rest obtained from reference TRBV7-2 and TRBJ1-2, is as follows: GAGVSQSPSNKVTEKGKDVELRCDPISGHTALYWYRQSLGQGLEFLIYFQGNSAPDKSGLPSDRFSAERTGGSVSTLTIQRTQQEDSAVYLCASSLETGPYGYTFGSGTRLTVV.

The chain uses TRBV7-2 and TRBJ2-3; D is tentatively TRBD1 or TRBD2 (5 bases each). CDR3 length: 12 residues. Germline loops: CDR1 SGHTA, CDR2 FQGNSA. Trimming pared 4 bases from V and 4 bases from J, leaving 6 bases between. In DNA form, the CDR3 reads TGTGCCAGCAGCTGGGACCCAGATACGCAGTATTTT. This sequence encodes CASSWDPDTQYF.

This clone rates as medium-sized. The CDR3 sequence: CASSNPSSGVNTGELFF. CDR3 nucleotides: TGTGCCAGCAGTAACCCGTCCAGCGGAGTAAACACCGGGGAGCTGTTTTTT. The V and J genes are TRBV7-9 and TRBJ2-2, with D tentatively TRBD2 (5 bases). V was clipped by 6 bases and J by 2 bases, with 19 bases between them. This CDR3 spans 17 amino acids. CDR1 and CDR2 (germline): SEHNR, FQNEAQ (reference sequence).

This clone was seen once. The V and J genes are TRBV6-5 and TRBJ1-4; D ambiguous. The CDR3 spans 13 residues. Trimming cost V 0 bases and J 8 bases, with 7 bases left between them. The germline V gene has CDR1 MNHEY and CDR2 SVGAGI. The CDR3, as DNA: TGTGCCAGCAGTTACTCGTCGGGCGAAAAACTGTTTTTT. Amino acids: CASSYSSGEKLFF.

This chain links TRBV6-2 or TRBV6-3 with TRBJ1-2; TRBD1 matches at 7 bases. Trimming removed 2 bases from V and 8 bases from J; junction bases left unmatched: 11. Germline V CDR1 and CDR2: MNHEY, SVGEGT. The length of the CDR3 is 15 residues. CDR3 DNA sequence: TGTGCCAGCAGTTACGCGGAGGGGGCGTTCGGCGGCTACACCTTC. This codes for CASSYAEGAFGGYTF.

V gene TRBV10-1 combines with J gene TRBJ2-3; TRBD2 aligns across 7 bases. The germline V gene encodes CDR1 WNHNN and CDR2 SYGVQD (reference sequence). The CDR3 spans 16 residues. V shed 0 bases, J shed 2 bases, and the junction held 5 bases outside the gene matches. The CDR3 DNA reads TGCGCCAGCAGTGAGTCCGGAGCGGGGATCACAGATACGCAGTATTTT. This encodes CASSESGAGITDTQYF.

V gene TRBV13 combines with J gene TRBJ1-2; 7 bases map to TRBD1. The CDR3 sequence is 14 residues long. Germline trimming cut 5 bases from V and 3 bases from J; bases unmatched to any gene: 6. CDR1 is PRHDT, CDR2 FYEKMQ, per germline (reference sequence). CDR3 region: CASSRTGPYYGYTF. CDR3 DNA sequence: TGTGCCAGCAGCCGGACAGGTCCGTACTATGGCTACACCTTC.

The CDR3 DNA reads TGTGCCTGGAGCAGGGTTACCTACAATGAGCAGTTCTTC. Its translation: CAWSRVTYNEQFF. The chain couples TRBV30 to TRBJ2-1, with TRBD1 as a possible D gene (5 bases). Trimming removed 3 bases from V and 2 bases from J, with 8 bases in between. Germline lookup yields CDR1 GTSNPN and CDR2 SVGIG (reference sequence). This CDR3 comprises 13 residues.

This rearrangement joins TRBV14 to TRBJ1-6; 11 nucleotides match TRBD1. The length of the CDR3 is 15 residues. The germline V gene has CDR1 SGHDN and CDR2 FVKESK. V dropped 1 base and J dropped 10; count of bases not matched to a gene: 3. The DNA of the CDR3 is TGTGCCAGCAGCCAAGGTTGGACAGGGGGCTCACCCCTCCACTTT. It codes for CASSQGWTGGSPLHF.

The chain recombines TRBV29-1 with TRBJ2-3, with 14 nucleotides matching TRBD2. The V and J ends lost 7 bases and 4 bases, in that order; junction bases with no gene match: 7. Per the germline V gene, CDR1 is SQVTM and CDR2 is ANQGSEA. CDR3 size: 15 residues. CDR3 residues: CSGYGTSGSADTQYF. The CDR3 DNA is TGCAGCGGATACGGGACTAGCGGGAGTGCAGATACGCAGTATTTT.

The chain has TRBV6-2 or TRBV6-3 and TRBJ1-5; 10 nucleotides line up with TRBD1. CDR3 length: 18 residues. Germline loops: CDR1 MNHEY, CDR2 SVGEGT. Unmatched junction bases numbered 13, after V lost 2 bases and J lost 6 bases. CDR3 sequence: CASSYTAGTGVSVQPQHF. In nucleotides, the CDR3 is TGTGCCAGCAGTTACACAGCCGGGACAGGGGTTTCTGTTCAGCCCCAGCATTTT.